Below are 14 T cell receptor beta chains sequenced from a single sample in a study of cytomegalovirus exposure and HLA in healthy donors. The PCR had 60 Vbeta and 13 Jbeta primers. Here immunoSEQ multiplex PCR was the method, and the copy in TCRdb shows in-frame clones only, minus some. The profile shows tens of thousands of clones, around 67% of them singletons. Sequenced input: PBMCs. These receptor sequences come from a woman in her thirties in good health and CMV-seronegative.

This clone appeared once. The chain uses TRBV5-1 and TRBJ2-3; 10 nucleotides align to TRBD2. Germline V gene lookup returns CDR1 SGHRS and CDR2 YFSETQ. CDR3 length equals 16 residues. The V gene end was trimmed by 4 bases and the J gene end by 5 bases; junction bases not matched to a gene: 10. CDR3 in DNA: TGCGCCAGCAGCGTTATAAGCGGGGGGGCAAAAGATACGCAGTATTTT. This gives the protein CASSVISGGAKDTQYF.

The chain recombines TRBV7-3 with TRBJ2-6; D gene unclear. V lost 2 bases and J lost 2, with 16 bases in between. This CDR3 spans 18 amino acids. Germline CDR1 SGHTA, CDR2 FQGTGA. CDR3 sequence: CASSLSPRILTGANVLTF. In nucleotides, the CDR3 is TGTGCCAGCAGCTTATCCCCCAGGATTTTGACTGGGGCCAACGTCCTGACTTTC.

In its sample, this clone was seen once. J is TRBJ1-2 and V is TRBV7-8; D is unresolved. V lost 2 bases and J 5 bases, leaving 9 bases between the germline ends. The CDR3 has 13 amino acids. In germline, CDR1 is SGHVS, CDR2 FQNEAQ. The CDR3 spells CASSLNSAYGYTF. CDR3 nucleotide sequence: TGTGCCAGCAGCTTAAATTCTGCGTATGGCTACACCTTC.

The chain links TRBV27 to TRBJ1-3, with TRBD1 as a possible D gene (5 bases). V lost 7 bases and J 2 bases, leaving 12 bases between the germline ends. Germline CDR1 is MNHEY and CDR2 is SMNVEV (reference sequence). There are 14 residues in the CDR3. In DNA form, the CDR3 reads TGTGCCAGCACCCTTAGGGGTCCTGGAAACACCATATATTTT. This codes for CASTLRGPGNTIYF.

The chain has TRBV4-1 and TRBJ2-7, with 7 positions matching TRBD2. The CDR3 is 16 residues long. Germline assignment: CDR1 MGHRA and CDR2 YSYEKL. The junction had 15 bases not matched to a gene; V was cut back by 4 bases and J by 6 bases. CDR3: CASSRGTNTGLGEQYF. The CDR3 DNA reads TGCGCCAGCAGCCGAGGGACTAATACAGGCCTAGGCGAGCAGTACTTC.

The CDR3 sequence is CASSFMPSGVVQETQYF. As DNA, the CDR3 is TGCGCCAGCAGCTTCATGCCTAGCGGGGTCGTCCAAGAGACCCAGTACTTC. The chain carries TRBV5-1 and TRBJ2-5, with 9 bases fitting TRBD2. Unmatched junction bases numbered 9, after V lost 2 bases and J lost 1 base. Germline assignment: CDR1 SGHRS and CDR2 YFSETQ. CDR3 size: 17 residues.

V is TRBV5-1 and J is TRBJ2-7; 10 bases line up with TRBD1. The germline CDR1 and CDR2 sequences are SGHRS and YFSETQ. V gave up 4 bases and J gave up 7 bases; unmatched junction bases: 8. This CDR3 has 14 amino acids. CDR3 region: CASSIDRGRSEQYF. The CDR3 nucleotides are TGCGCCAGCAGCATCGACAGGGGGCGGAGTGAGCAGTACTTC.

In regard to this clone: The junction and the germline gene differ at one end; a read error may be behind it. The chain is built from TRBV6-1 and TRBJ2-7, with 12 bases lining up with TRBD2. The germline V gene encodes CDR1 MNHNS and CDR2 SASEGT. This CDR3 comprises 16 residues. DNA of the CDR3: TGTGCCATCAGTGAGAGACTAGCGGGGGACTCCTACGAGCAGTACTTC. The encoded protein is CAISERLAGDSYEQYF.

The chain joins TRBV19 to TRBJ2-3; no definite D call. CDR3 length: 13 amino acids. Germline values: CDR1 LNHDA, CDR2 SQIVND (reference sequence). Trimming left V 3 bases short and J 6 bases short, with 10 bases between. CDR3 in amino acids: CASSMEPRDTQYF. The CDR3 nucleotides read TGTGCCAGTAGTATGGAGCCGCGGGATACGCAGTATTTT. The whole variable domain, filled in from reference TRBV19 and TRBJ2-3, reads DGGITQSPKYLFRKEGQNVTLSCEQNLNHDAMYWYRQDPGQGLRLIYYSQIVNDFQKGDIAEGYSVSREKKESFPLTVTSAQKNPTAFYLCASSMEPRDTQYFGPGTRLTVL.

The chain combines TRBV6-5 with TRBJ1-3; no firm D call. Trimming removed 0 bases at V and 4 bases at J, with 10 bases between. CDR3 length: 15 amino acids. In germline, CDR1 is MNHEY, CDR2 SVGAGI. The DNA for the CDR3 is TGTGCCAGCAGTTACTCGCTCGCGAGGGGAAACACCATATATTTT. It is translated as CASSYSLARGNTIYF.

This clone was counted only a few times. The rearrangement uses TRBV7-9 and TRBJ2-7; 7 bases align to TRBD2. This CDR3 comprises 17 residues. CDR1 and CDR2 (germline): SEHNR, FQNEAQ (reference sequence). V lost 3 bases to trimming and J lost 0 bases; unmatched junction nucleotides: 11. The CDR3 nucleotides are TGTGCCAGCAGCTTGTCCCGGGGAGGGGTATACTCCTACGAGCAGTACTTC. Protein: CASSLSRGGVYSYEQYF.

The chain recombines TRBV4-1 with TRBJ2-5; 7 bases map to TRBD2. Germline CDR1 MGHRA, CDR2 YSYEKL. The CDR3 covers 18 residues. The J segment lost 7 bases and the V segment lost 0 bases, leaving 17 bases of the junction unmatched. The CDR3 region has the DNA TGCGCCAGCAGCCAAGAGGGTACTAGCGCGGGGCTTACGGGGACCCAGTACTTC. It specifies CASSQEGTSAGLTGTQYF.

The chain is built from TRBV5-5 and TRBJ1-2; possible D gene TRBD1, 6 bases. V was clipped by 0 bases and J by 8 bases, with 17 bases between them. The CDR3 loop spans 15 amino acids. Germline V lookup: CDR1 SGHKS, CDR2 YYEKEE (reference sequence). For the CDR3, the DNA is TGTGCCAGCAGCTTGGGGGCCAGGGGCCCCAGCGGCTACACCTTC. This gives the protein CASSLGARGPSGYTF.

This clone was detected a few times. The chain joins TRBV6-1 to TRBJ2-7; TRBD2 is a possible D gene (6 bases). The CDR3 runs 13 residues. From germline, CDR1 is MNHNS and CDR2 SASEGT. Trimming removed 5 bases from V and 3 bases from J, with 11 bases in between. CDR3 in amino acids: CASSKNGGYEQYF. CDR3 in DNA: TGTGCCAGCAGTAAGAACGGGGGCTACGAGCAGTACTTC.